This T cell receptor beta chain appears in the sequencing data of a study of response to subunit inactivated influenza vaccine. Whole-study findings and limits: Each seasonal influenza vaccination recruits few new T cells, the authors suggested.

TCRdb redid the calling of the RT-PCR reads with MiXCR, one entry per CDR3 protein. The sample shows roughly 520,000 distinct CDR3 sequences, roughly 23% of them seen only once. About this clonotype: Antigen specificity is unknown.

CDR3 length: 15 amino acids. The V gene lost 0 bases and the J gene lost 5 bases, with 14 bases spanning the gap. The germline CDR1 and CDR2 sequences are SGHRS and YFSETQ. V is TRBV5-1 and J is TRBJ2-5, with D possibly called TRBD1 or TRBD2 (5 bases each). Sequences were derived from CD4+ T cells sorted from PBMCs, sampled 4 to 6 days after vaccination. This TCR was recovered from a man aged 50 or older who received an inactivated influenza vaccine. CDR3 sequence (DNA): TGCGCCAGCAGCTTGGCCTTGGGGGTAGTGGAGACCCAGTACTTC. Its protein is CASSLALGVVETQYF.